This TCR beta chain was sequenced in a study of blood T cell repertoires in COVID-19. In the study overall: Donors in the United States, Italy and Spain gave samples during acute or convalescent COVID-19.

Trimming cost V 4 bases and J 15 bases, with 13 bases left between them. This CDR3 spans 11 amino acids. The repertoire was sequenced with immunoSEQ multiplex PCR; TCRdb's copy has only in-frame clones and lacks some. The sample lists around 320,000 clones; about 91% were seen once. The rearrangement uses TRBV12-3 or TRBV12-4 and TRBJ2-1; D may be TRBD2 (6 bases). Sequenced sample: peripheral blood. The source of this sequence is a woman under 40 who had recovered from COVID-19. The CDR3 sequence is CASSSRERRFF. The CDR3 DNA reads as TGTGCCAGCAGTTCACGGGAGCGTCGGTTCTTC.